This TCR beta chain was captured by sequencing in a study of blood T cell repertoires in COVID-19. Sequenced by immunoSEQ multiplex PCR; TCRdb stores in-frame clones only, minus some. Of fewer than 55,000 clones in the sample, approximately 81% were seen once. The CDR3 contains 12 residues. With 6 bases removed from V and 2 bases from J, the gap between germline ends came to 6 bases. Germline V lookup: CDR1 SNHLY, CDR2 FYNNEI. The sequenced material came from peripheral blood. The sequence came from a woman older than 75 with COVID-19, enrolled during active disease. The chain is built from TRBV2 and TRBJ2-3; no clear D gene. CDR3: CASRVVTDTQYF. CDR3 coding DNA: TGTGCCAGCAGGGTAGTCACAGATACGCAGTATTTT.